Each of the 13 T cell receptor beta chains below was sequenced from the same sample in a study of T cells in Graves' hyperthyroidism and ophthalmopathy. Amplified regions were TCR beta CDR3 sequences from RNA transcripts. Initially, a first-round RT-PCR of the TCR CDR3 employed the HTBI primer set. TCRdb used MiXCR to reprocess the multiplex PCR reads, holding one entry per CDR3 protein. The data contain 640,000 or so distinct CDR3 sequences, approximately 15% of them singletons. Specimen: blood. The receptors originated from a woman aged 18 to 35 with Graves' ophthalmopathy.

There are many counts of this clonotype. V gene TRBV5-1 combines with J gene TRBJ2-4, with D perhaps being TRBD1 or TRBD2 (6 bases each). Germline V gives CDR1 SGHRS, CDR2 YFSETQ. V was cut by 5 bases and J by 6 bases, with 12 bases left in between. This CDR3 is 13 amino acids long. CDR3 bases: TGCGCCAGCAGTTTACCGGGGGCAAACATTCAGTACTTC. This sequence encodes CASSLPGANIQYF.

This clonotype was counted between two and nine times. The rearrangement joins TRBV14 to TRBJ2-4, with 8 nucleotides matching TRBD2. Trimming took 4 bases from V and 7 from J; bases not matched to a gene: 6. Germline CDR1 SGHDN, CDR2 FVKESK. This CDR3 spans 14 amino acids. The CDR3 sequence is CASSPRTSLNIQYF. The CDR3 region has the DNA TGTGCCAGCAGCCCCCGGACTAGCCTGAACATTCAGTACTTC.

This clonotype was counted many times. The gene calls are TRBV7-6 and TRBJ2-2, with D possibly TRBD2 on 6 matching bases. This CDR3 contains 15 residues. Trimming shortened V by 1 base and J by 6 bases, and 12 bases separated the two germline ends. Germline assignment: CDR1 SGHVS and CDR2 FNYEAQ. The CDR3: CASSLEIGGSGELFF. For the CDR3, the DNA is TGTGCCAGCAGCTTAGAAATTGGGGGGTCCGGGGAGCTGTTTTTT.

This clonotype has ten or more counts. V usage is TRBV6-2 or TRBV6-3 and J usage is TRBJ2-7; 9 positions match TRBD2. The ends lost 2 bases at V and 5 bases at J; junction bases unmatched: 4. The CDR3 covers 14 residues. Germline values: CDR1 MNHEY, CDR2 SVGEGT. CDR3 bases: TGTGCCAGCAGTTACCCGGGACTAGCTAACGAGCAGTACTTC. Protein: CASSYPGLANEQYF.

This clonotype was seen at least ten times. V and J are TRBV20-1 and TRBJ2-5; 7 nucleotides align to TRBD1. The CDR3 has 13 residues. V lost 6 bases and J lost 1; bases outside the gene matches: 5. Germline V gene data show CDR1 as DFQATT and CDR2 as SNEGSKA (reference sequence). CDR3 nucleotide sequence: TGCAGTGCGCTGACAGGGCGCCAAGAGACCCAGTACTTC. Translated: CSALTGRQETQYF.

This clonotype was found many times. This chain uses TRBV28 with TRBJ1-5; 8 bases fit TRBD1. With 2 bases clipped from V and 2 bases from J, the junction kept 5 bases outside the gene matches. The CDR3 has 16 amino acids. CDR1 MDHEN and CDR2 SYDVKM come from the germline V gene. CDR3 DNA sequence: TGTGCCAGCAGTTTAGGACAGGGCCGCGGCAATCAGCCCCAGCATTTT. This sequence encodes CASSLGQGRGNQPQHF. The whole variable domain, remainder taken from reference TRBV28 and TRBJ1-5, is DVKVTQSSRYLVKRTGEKVFLECVQDMDHENMFWYRQDPGLGLRLIYFSYDVKMKEKGDIPEGYSVSREKKERFSLILESASTNQTSMYLCASSLGQGRGNQPQHFGDGTRLSIL.

The rearrangement joins TRBV10-3 to TRBJ1-4; perhaps TRBD1 as D (5 bases). CDR1 is ENHRY and CDR2 is SYGVKD in the germline V gene. Between the trimmed V and J ends, which lost 6 bases and 0 bases, there was a span of 14 bases. The CDR3 totals 16 residues. CDR3 nucleotides: TGTGCCATCAGCAGGGAAGCTACTGCAACTAATGAAAAACTGTTTTTT. Amino acid sequence: CAISREATATNEKLFF.

This clonotype was detected many times. The CDR3 loop is CASRMGQGSDTQYF. The CDR3 coding sequence is TGTGCCAGCAGAATGGGACAGGGGTCAGATACGCAGTATTTT. The J gene is TRBJ2-3, the V gene TRBV6-1; 10 bases fit TRBD1. Germline CDR1 is MNHNS and CDR2 is SASEGT. Trimming removed 6 bases from V and 4 bases from J; junction bases left unmatched: 4. This CDR3 has 14 residues.

Many counts were recorded for this clonotype. The gene calls are TRBV7-9 and TRBJ2-7, with D possibly being TRBD2 (6 bases). V lost 1 base, J lost 5 bases, and 15 bases lay in between. The CDR3 loop spans 15 amino acids. Per germline, CDR1 SEHNR and CDR2 FQNEAQ (reference sequence). The CDR3 sequence is CASSLEGLLGHEQYF. In nucleotides, the CDR3 is TGTGCCAGCAGCTTAGAGGGACTCCTCGGCCACGAGCAGTACTTC.

Ten or more counts support this clonotype. The chain couples TRBV13 to TRBJ2-7, with a tentative D call TRBD2 (6 bases). The CDR3 sequence is 17 residues long. Germline CDR1 and CDR2: PRHDT and FYEKMQ (reference sequence). Between the trimmed V and J ends, which lost 5 bases and 7 bases, there was a span of 27 bases. CDR3 sequence (DNA): TGTGCCAGCAGCACCCGAGTGAACCAGCGGGCTCGGGGGGAGCAGTACTTC. Its translation is CASSTRVNQRARGEQYF.

CDR3 in amino acids: CASSLVGGGMNTEAFF. The CDR3 DNA is TGTGCCAGCAGCTTAGTGGGTGGAGGTATGAACACTGAAGCTTTCTTT. The rearrangement joins TRBV11-1 to TRBJ1-1, with unresolved D. CDR3 length equals 16 residues. Germline V gives CDR1 SGHAT, CDR2 FQDESV (reference sequence). V dropped 1 base and J dropped 0 bases, with 12 bases sitting between them.

V is TRBV6-2 or TRBV6-3 and J is TRBJ2-7; 12 bases fit TRBD2. V shed 5 bases and J 3 bases; nucleotides not matched to a gene: 8. Germline CDR1 and CDR2: MNHEY and SVGEGT. This CDR3 spans 16 amino acids. In DNA, the CDR3 is TGTGCCAGCAGTCTAAGACTAGCGGGAGTTATCTACGAGCAGTACTTC. This sequence encodes CASSLRLAGVIYEQYF.

This clonotype has ten or more counts. The chain combines TRBV12-3 or TRBV12-4 with TRBJ2-4, with 7 bases aligning to TRBD1. The V gene end was trimmed by 5 bases and the J gene end by 8 bases; junction bases not matched to a gene: 6. The CDR3 contains 13 residues. The CDR3 here is CASSPTGAHIQYF. CDR3 in DNA: TGTGCCAGCAGTCCCACAGGGGCGCACATTCAGTACTTC.